The entry that follows covers one T cell receptor beta chain sequence. The clone's antigen remains unknown. There are no base qualities to consult, and no much larger clone falls within one base. The germline V gene (reference sequence) sets CDR1 to DFQATT and CDR2 to SNEGSKA. V is shortened by 3 bases, J by 0 bases, and the region joining them spans 14 bases. The cysteine opens and the phenylalanine closes a CDR3 of 15 amino acids. Of the read, only the CDR3 DNA is kept; its 45 bases are in frame from base 1. This sample stems from a study of blood T cell repertoires in COVID-19 (TCRdb year 2020). At the level of the whole study: Samples from collaborators originated in the United States, Italy and Spain and spanned both the acute and convalescent phases of COVID-19. The material from the prospective study consisted of cDNA or gDNA derived from T cells, B-cell-depleted T cells, or PBMCs. Deeply sampled blood TCRbeta repertoires from subjects exposed to, actively infected with, or recovered from COVID-19 were included in the dataset. A freely available public database, intended as a resource for researchers studying the immune response to SARS-CoV-2, is where the repertoires were released. The samples were drawn from the first 160 participants of the ongoing ImmuneRACE study and from some 1,300 subjects provided by 6 global collaborators. A de-identified subject ID, COVID-19 status, age in years and sex were almost always included in the sample metadata. Where available, HLA class I and class II types were obtained from metadata supplied by the sample provider rather than from assay-based typing. What the research found in general, with its limitations: Clinical and demographic metadata were provided uncurated, with the amount varying by source and participant.

Collaborating institutions collected whole blood in K2EDTA tubes following their own protocols. For TCRbeta analysis, collaborator samples were shipped as frozen whole blood, as isolated PBMCs, or as DNA extracted from either sample type. The immunoSEQ Assay, a bias-controlled multiplex PCR, was used to amplify TCRbeta CDR3 regions from genomic DNA. In the authors' own workflow: Nucleated cell counts per sample were estimated from amplification of reference gene primers within the assay. Sequence reads were collapsed and filtered to measure the absolute abundance of every unique TCRbeta CDR3 rearrangement. For each sample, productive Simpson clonality was calculated as the square root of Simpson's diversity index over productive rearrangements. Drawn from immuneACCESS, this table holds only the in-frame rearrangements with V and J called that TCRdb kept. Clones are partly lost; checked studies trace under half to an unresolved V gene and leave the rest unexplained. Clone size and the V and J calls come from that table; the DNA yielded D and trimming. This sample is represented by over 14,000 clones; around 75% of them were singletons. The ten largest clones take up approximately 13% of the sample.

Here the chain combines TRBV20-1 and TRBJ1-1; the D gene remains uncertain. This clonotype was obtained from a man in his sixties with acute or convalescent COVID-19. The sequenced sample was peripheral blood. CDR3 sequence: CSASYRERLNTEAFF. The sequenced DNA: TGCAGTGCTAGTTATAGGGAGAGATTGAACACTGAAGCTTTCTTT.